This T cell receptor beta chain originates from a study of T cells in Graves' hyperthyroidism and ophthalmopathy. This clonotype appeared a few times. Duration under 3 months, a NOSPECS grade of at least 4, and a Clinical Activity Score of at least 3 characterized the ophthalmopathy patients. Uncontrolled infection, other autoimmune disease, pregnancy or lactation led to exclusion. The CDR3 totals 14 residues. V was pared by 6 bases and J by 0 bases, with 11 bases between. From germline, CDR1 is SEHNR and CDR2 FQNEAQ (reference sequence). Amplified TCR beta CDR3 regions derived from RNA transcripts. The HTBI primer set served for first-round RT-PCR of the TCR CDR3. From the multiplex PCR reads, TCRdb called clonotypes with MiXCR, one entry per CDR3 protein. This table holds 490,000 or so distinct CDR3 sequences, approximately 22% found once.

Material for sequencing was blood. The receptor comes from a woman aged 65 to 85 with Graves' ophthalmopathy. The V call is TRBV7-9, the J call TRBJ1-1, with D tentatively TRBD1 (6 bases). In DNA form, the CDR3 reads TGTGCCAGCAGACTCGGACAGATGAACACTGAAGCTTTCTTT. As protein: CASRLGQMNTEAFF. Complete variable domain (other parts from reference TRBV7-9 and TRBJ1-1): DTGVSQNPRHKITKRGQNVTFRCDPISEHNRLYWYRQTLGQGPEFLTYFQNEAQLEKSRLLSDRFSAERPKGSFSTLEIQRTEQGDSAMYLCASRLGQMNTEAFFGQGTRLTVV.